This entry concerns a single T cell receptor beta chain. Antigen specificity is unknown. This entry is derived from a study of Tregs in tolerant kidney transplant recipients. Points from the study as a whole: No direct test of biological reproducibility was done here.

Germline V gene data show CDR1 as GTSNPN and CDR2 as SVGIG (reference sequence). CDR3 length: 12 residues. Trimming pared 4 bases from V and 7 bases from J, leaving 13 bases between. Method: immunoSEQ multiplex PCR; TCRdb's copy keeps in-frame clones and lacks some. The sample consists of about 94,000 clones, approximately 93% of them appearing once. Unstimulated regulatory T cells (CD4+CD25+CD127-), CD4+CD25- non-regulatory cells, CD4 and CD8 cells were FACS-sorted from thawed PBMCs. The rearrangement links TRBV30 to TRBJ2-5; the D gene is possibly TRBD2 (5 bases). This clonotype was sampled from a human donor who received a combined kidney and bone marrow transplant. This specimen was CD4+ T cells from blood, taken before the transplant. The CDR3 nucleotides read TGTGCCTGGACGGGGTCTTGGGGGACCCAGTACTTC. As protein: CAWTGSWGTQYF.